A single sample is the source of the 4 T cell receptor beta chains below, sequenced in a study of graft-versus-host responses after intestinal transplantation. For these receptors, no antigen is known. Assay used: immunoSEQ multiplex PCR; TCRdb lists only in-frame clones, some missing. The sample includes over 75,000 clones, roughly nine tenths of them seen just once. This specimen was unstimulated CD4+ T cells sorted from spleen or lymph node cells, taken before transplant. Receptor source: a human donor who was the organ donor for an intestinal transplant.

In nucleotides, the CDR3 is TGTGCCAGCAGCGTAGGGGGCAGGGGCTACGAGCAGTACTTC. Translating it yields CASSVGGRGYEQYF. The V gene is TRBV9, the J gene TRBJ2-7; TRBD1 is a possible D gene (6 bases). From germline, CDR1 is SGDLS and CDR2 YYNGEE. The V and J ends lost 0 bases and 3 bases respectively, with 10 bases between them. The CDR3 runs 14 residues.

The CDR3: CASSPPISGAGYEQYF. CDR3 DNA sequence: TGTGCCAGCAGCCCCCCCATTTCAGGGGCAGGTTACGAGCAGTACTTC. This chain uses TRBV7-3 with TRBJ2-7; weak D call: TRBD1 (6 bases). V lost 5 bases to trimming and J lost 4 bases, with 21 bases between them. Germline assignment: CDR1 SGHTA and CDR2 FQGTGA. CDR3 length equals 16 residues.

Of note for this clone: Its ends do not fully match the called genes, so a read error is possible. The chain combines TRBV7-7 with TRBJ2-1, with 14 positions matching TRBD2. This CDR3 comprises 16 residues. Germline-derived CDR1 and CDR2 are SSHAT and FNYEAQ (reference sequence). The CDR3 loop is CASSLGLAGGNNEQFF. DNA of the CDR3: TGTGCTAGCAGCTTAGGACTAGCGGGGGGAAACAATGAGCAGTTCTTC.

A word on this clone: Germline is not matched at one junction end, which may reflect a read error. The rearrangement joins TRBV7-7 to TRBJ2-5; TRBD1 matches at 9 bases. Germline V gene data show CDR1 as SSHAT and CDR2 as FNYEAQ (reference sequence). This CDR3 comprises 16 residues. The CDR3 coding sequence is TGTGCTAGCAGCCCGGAACTGACAGGGGGGGAAGAGACCCAGTACTTC. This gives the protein CASSPELTGGEETQYF.